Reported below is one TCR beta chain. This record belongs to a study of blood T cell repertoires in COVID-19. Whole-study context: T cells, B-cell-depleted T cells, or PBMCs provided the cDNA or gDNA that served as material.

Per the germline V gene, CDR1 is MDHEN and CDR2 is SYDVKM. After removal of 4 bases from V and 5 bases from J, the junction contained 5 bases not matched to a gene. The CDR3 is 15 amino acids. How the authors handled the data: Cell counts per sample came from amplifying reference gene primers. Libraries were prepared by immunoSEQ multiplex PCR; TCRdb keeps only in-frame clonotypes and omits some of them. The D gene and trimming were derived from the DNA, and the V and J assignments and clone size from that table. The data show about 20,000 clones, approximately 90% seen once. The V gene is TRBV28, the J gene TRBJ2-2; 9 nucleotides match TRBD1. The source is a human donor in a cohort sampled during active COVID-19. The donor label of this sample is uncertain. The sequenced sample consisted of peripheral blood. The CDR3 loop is CASSSGQGETGELFF. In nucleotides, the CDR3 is TGTGCCAGCAGTTCGGGACAGGGAGAGACCGGGGAGCTGTTTTTT.